The next 12 T cell receptor beta chains were all read from a single sample in a study of blood T cells in healthy people across ages. Using a J-beta primer mix together with a sample-barcoded 5' primer, a second PCR was run for about 6 to 11 cycles. MiXCR, run by TCRdb on the 5' RACE reads, gives a single entry per CDR3 protein. In the table there are 1.4 million or so distinct CDR3 sequences, approximately 39% of which are singletons. The sample was blood. The receptors were gathered from a woman under 30 in good health.

The rearrangement uses TRBV5-1 and TRBJ2-2; no definite D call. The CDR3 contains 15 residues. Looked up from germline, CDR1 is SGHRS and CDR2 is YFSETQ. Deletions cut 0 bases from V and 2 bases from J, with 8 bases between. The CDR3 loop reads CASSLGQLNTGELFF. The DNA for the CDR3 is TGCGCCAGCAGCTTGGGGCAGCTTAACACCGGGGAGCTGTTTTTT.

This clonotype was seen more than once but under ten times. The chain employs TRBV7-2 and TRBJ2-7; D remains ambiguous. With 1 base removed from V and 6 bases from J, the gap between germline ends came to 10 bases. This CDR3 has 13 amino acids. CDR1 and CDR2 from the germline V gene are SGHTA and FQGNSA. The CDR3 sequence is CASSLGLSGEQYF. The DNA for the CDR3 is TGTGCCAGCAGCTTAGGACTTTCAGGCGAGCAGTACTTC.

This chain links TRBV13 with TRBJ2-1; the D is unclear. Germline V gives CDR1 PRHDT, CDR2 FYEKMQ (reference sequence). The ends were cut back, 5 bases at V and 7 bases at J, with 18 bases in the middle. The CDR3 totals 15 residues. CDR3 region: CASSPPGRSGNEQFF. DNA for the CDR3: TGTGCCAGCAGCCCGCCCGGGCGGAGTGGTAATGAGCAGTTCTTC. Complete variable domain (other parts from reference TRBV13 and TRBJ2-1): AAGVIQSPRHLIKEKRETATLKCYPIPRHDTVYWYQQGPGQDPQFLISFYEKMQSDKGSIPDRFSAQQFSDYHSELNMSSLELGDSALYFCASSPPGRSGNEQFFGPGTRLTVL.

This clonotype has a handful of counts. The chain is built from TRBV18 and TRBJ2-7; no reliable D call. Germline V gene lookup returns CDR1 KGHSH and CDR2 LQKENI. Trimming pared 2 bases from V and 0 bases from J, leaving 8 bases between. The CDR3 runs to 14 residues. CDR3 nucleotides: TGTGCCAGCTCACCAAGACGTACCTCCTACGAGCAGTACTTC. This gives the protein CASSPRRTSYEQYF.

The J gene is TRBJ1-2, the V gene TRBV11-2; TRBD1 might be the D (6 bases). Trimming shortened V by 1 base and J by 2 bases, and 20 bases separated the two germline ends. In germline, CDR1 is SGHAT, CDR2 FQNNGV. This CDR3 is built from 18 residues. The CDR3 region is CASSLGRGVGNQNYGYTF. Here the CDR3 DNA reads TGTGCCAGCAGCTTAGGGAGGGGGGTAGGGAATCAGAACTATGGCTACACCTTC.

The chain is built from TRBV7-2 and TRBJ2-3; no clear D. There are 14 residues in the CDR3. Germline values: CDR1 SGHTA, CDR2 FQGNSA. The V end lost 1 base, the J end lost 4 bases, and 9 bases lay between the germline ends. This CDR3 is CASSLVFTADTQYF. The CDR3 DNA sequence: TGTGCCAGCAGCTTAGTATTTACAGCAGATACGCAGTATTTT.

This clonotype was observed many times. The chain links TRBV7-2 to TRBJ2-1, with a tentative D call TRBD2 (5 bases). Trimming stripped 2 bases from V and 4 bases from J, with 15 bases between. Germline CDR1 and CDR2: SGHTA and FQGNSA. This CDR3 has 16 amino acids. Here the CDR3 DNA reads TGTGCCAGCAGCTTAAGGGCTAGCTCTCCTTACAATGAGCAGTTCTTC. Protein product: CASSLRASSPYNEQFF.

The table lists this clonotype with many counts. The rearrangement joins TRBV20-1 to TRBJ2-4; D unclear. V was pared by 6 bases and J by 0 bases, with 9 bases between. From germline, CDR1 is DFQATT and CDR2 SNEGSKA (reference sequence). The CDR3 sequence is 13 residues long. CDR3 nucleotides: TGCAGTGCAACGACCTCAGCCAAAAACATTCAGTACTTC. Its protein is CSATTSAKNIQYF.

In its sample, this clonotype was seen a few times. This rearrangement joins TRBV12-3 or TRBV12-4 to TRBJ2-1, with 9 bases matching TRBD2. The CDR3 is 16 residues long. V lost 3 bases and J lost 4; bases outside the gene matches: 7. The CDR3 DNA is TGTGCCAGCAGTTTCGTAGCGGGAGATTTGTACAATGAGCAGTTCTTC. This sequence encodes CASSFVAGDLYNEQFF.

The chain links TRBV6-6 to TRBJ1-5; 7 bases are shared with TRBD1. The germline V gene has CDR1 MNHNY and CDR2 SVGAGI (reference sequence). Germline trimming cut 3 bases from V and 7 bases from J; bases unmatched to any gene: 9. This CDR3 is 15 amino acids long. This CDR3 reads CASSYPTGLGQPQHF. DNA of the CDR3: TGTGCCAGCAGTTATCCGACAGGGCTTGGACAGCCCCAGCATTTT.

Regarding this clonotype: A much larger clone differs from this one at a single base, so this may be a read error. The chain links TRBV10-3 to TRBJ2-7; possible D gene TRBD2, 5 bases. CDR3 length: 13 amino acids. Germline V gene data show CDR1 as ENHRY and CDR2 as SYGVKD. V was pared by 6 bases and J by 7 bases, with 16 bases between. CDR3 DNA: TGTGCCATCAGGCGCGGGTGGCCCAATGAGCAGTACTTC. Its protein product is CAIRRGWPNEQYF.

This clonotype was counted only a few times. The rearrangement joins TRBV9 to TRBJ1-2; D is ambiguous. The CDR3 is made up of 15 amino acids. V was clipped by 6 bases and J by 5 bases, with 20 bases between them. Germline V gene data show CDR1 as SGDLS and CDR2 as YYNGEE. Here the CDR3 reads CASNSSREGNYGYTF. CDR3 DNA sequence: TGTGCCAGCAACTCCAGTAGAGAGGGTAATTATGGCTACACCTTC.